This entry is about one T cell receptor (beta chain). A read error likely explains this, since a far larger clone differs by one base. For TCR beta, libraries came from iRepertoire HTBI primers and Arm-PCR of CDR3 regions. TCRdb re-called the multiplex PCR reads with MiXCR, one entry per CDR3 protein. The sample records roughly 500,000 distinct CDR3 sequences, approximately 15% being singletons. This sample was taken from a study of regulatory T cells in long-lasting Graves disease. Stated time point: newly diagnosed GD, antithyroid drugs for less than 3 months. The authors made the TCR library using RNA they extracted from PBMCs. Graves' disease diagnosis was established per American Thyroid Association guidelines. This CDR3 is built from 14 residues. Deletions cut 1 base from V and 13 bases from J, with 17 bases between. In addition, the sample was reused for a study of T cells in Graves' hyperthyroidism and ophthalmopathy. That source reports: Patients between 18 and 65 years old had hyperthyroidism, newly diagnosed and lasting under 2 months.

The sample consisted of peripheral blood mononuclear cells (PBMCs), taken at new diagnosis, from a patient treated with antithyroid drugs. J is TRBJ2-1 and V is TRBV12-3 or TRBV12-4, with D maybe TRBD2 (6 bases). This TCR derives from a man aged 25-45 years with Graves disease. This CDR3 is CASSLGVHRETQFF. Here the CDR3 DNA reads TGTGCCAGCAGTTTAGGGGTCCATCGGGAGACCCAGTTCTTC.